The next 13 T cell receptor beta chains were all read from a single sample in a study of Ad26.COV2.S vaccination and SARS-CoV-2 variants. Treatment in this sample: approximately 18 received Ad26.COV2.S at low or high dose, single or two shots; about 5 received placebo; per-sample allocation not given. Specimens were obtained on day 63 following the first vaccine or placebo injection. The method was immunoSEQ multiplex PCR; TCRdb's version includes in-frame clones alone and lacks a portion of them. Among fewer than 500,000 clones listed, 80% to 95% were seen once. This specimen consisted of peripheral blood, obtained in a trial of Ad26.COV2.S vaccine versus placebo. Source of these receptors: a person between 18 and 60 years old who received the Ad26.COV2.S COVID-19 vaccine or a placebo.

The V and J genes are TRBV5-1 and TRBJ2-2; possible D gene TRBD2, 5 bases. This CDR3 is built from 16 residues. Per germline, CDR1 SGHRS and CDR2 YFSETQ. Trimming removed 0 bases from V and 0 bases from J, with 9 bases in between. In DNA form, the CDR3 reads TGCGCCAGCAGCTTGGAAACGGGGTCGAACACCGGGGAGCTGTTTTTT. Its protein is CASSLETGSNTGELFF.

The chain links TRBV7-2 to TRBJ1-4; no definite D call. The CDR3 runs 14 residues. Germline loops: CDR1 SGHTA, CDR2 FQGNSA. The germline V and J ends were trimmed by 5 bases and 8 bases, with 15 bases remaining between them. This CDR3 is CASSLTGLGEKLFF. In nucleotides, the CDR3 is TGTGCCAGCAGCCTTACCGGATTGGGCGAAAAACTGTTTTTT.

J is TRBJ2-1 and V is TRBV5-1, with D perhaps being TRBD1 or TRBD2 (5 bases each). Germline values: CDR1 SGHRS, CDR2 YFSETQ. The CDR3 extends over 14 amino acids. The V and J ends lost 7 bases and 9 bases respectively, with 20 bases between them. CDR3 sequence: CASPTGRPESEQFF. DNA for the CDR3: TGCGCCAGCCCTACGGGACGCCCGGAGAGTGAGCAGTTCTTC.

The gene calls are TRBV7-3 and TRBJ2-1; TRBD2 aligns across 10 bases. This CDR3 has 16 residues. Germline V gene lookup returns CDR1 SGHTA and CDR2 FQGTGA. After removal of 5 bases from V and 2 bases from J, the junction contained 6 bases not matched to a gene. The CDR3 reads CASSLRAGGAYNEQFF. CDR3 sequence (DNA): TGTGCCAGCAGCCTCCGAGCGGGAGGGGCCTACAATGAGCAGTTCTTC.

This rearrangement joins TRBV24-1 to TRBJ2-1, with 9 bases matching TRBD1. CDR3 length equals 17 residues. Looked up from germline, CDR1 is KGHDR and CDR2 is SFDVKD. The junction had 9 bases not matched to a gene; V was cut back by 3 bases and J by 4 bases. The CDR3 DNA reads TGTGCCACCAGTGATCCTTCGGGACAGGGAGAGTACAATGAGCAGTTCTTC. Its protein product is CATSDPSGQGEYNEQFF.

The rearrangement joins TRBV10-3 to TRBJ1-4, with D unclear. This CDR3 spans 15 amino acids. Trimming took 0 bases from V and 0 from J, leaving 5 bases between them. Germline V lookup: CDR1 ENHRY, CDR2 SYGVKD. CDR3 bases: TGTGCCATCAGTGAGTCAAAAGCAACTAATGAAAAACTGTTTTTT. It is translated as CAISESKATNEKLFF.

CDR3 region: CASSLEPTSREQFF. The CDR3 nucleotides read TGTGCCAGCAGCTTAGAGCCTACCAGCCGTGAGCAGTTCTTC. The V and J genes are TRBV11-3 and TRBJ2-1, with D uncertain. V shed 0 bases and J shed 9 bases, with 12 bases lying between them. The CDR3 runs to 14 residues. Germline V gene lookup returns CDR1 SGHNT and CDR2 YENEEA.

This clone has more than one count but fewer than ten. The J gene is TRBJ1-1, the V gene TRBV6-1; D uncertain. Trimming stripped 2 bases from V and 0 bases from J, with 4 bases between. The CDR3 length is 13 residues. Germline V gene sequence: CDR1 MNHNS, CDR2 SASEGT. The CDR3 loop reads CASSEHLNTEAFF. The DNA of the CDR3 is TGTGCCAGCAGTGAACACCTGAACACTGAAGCTTTCTTT.

The genes are TRBV30 and TRBJ2-2, with 7 bases aligning to TRBD1. Trimming at V came to 2 bases and at J to 6 bases, leaving 0 bases not matched to a gene. This CDR3 has 12 residues. In germline, CDR1 is GTSNPN, CDR2 SVGIG (reference sequence). Here the CDR3 DNA reads TGTGCCTGGAGTACAGGGGCCGGGGAGCTGTTTTTT. This codes for CAWSTGAGELFF.

The V and J genes are TRBV7-9 and TRBJ2-1; 12 nucleotides agree with TRBD2. V lost 2 bases, J lost 7 bases, and 6 bases stayed unmatched. This CDR3 spans 16 amino acids. CDR1 and CDR2 from the germline V gene are SEHNR and FQNEAQ (reference sequence). This CDR3 reads CASSLLAGGPGNEQFF. Written as DNA, the CDR3 is TGTGCCAGCAGCTTACTAGCGGGAGGGCCCGGGAATGAGCAGTTCTTC.

The genes are TRBV9 and TRBJ1-6; D gene ambiguous. CDR3 length equals 15 residues. The V end lost 3 bases, the J end lost 1 base, and 8 bases lay between the germline ends. CDR1 and CDR2 from the germline V gene are SGDLS and YYNGEE. Here the CDR3 DNA reads TGTGCCAGCAGCGCCCTGGGATCCTATAATTCACCCCTCCACTTT. Translated: CASSALGSYNSPLHF.

The rearrangement uses TRBV5-4 and TRBJ2-7; 9 bases map to TRBD2. The V and J ends lost 4 bases and 5 bases, in that order; junction bases with no gene match: 13. Germline V CDR1 and CDR2: SGHNT, YYREEE (reference sequence). This CDR3 comprises 16 residues. The CDR3 loop is CASSARASSGSHEQYF. CDR3 DNA: TGTGCCAGCAGCGCACGAGCTAGTAGCGGGAGCCACGAGCAGTACTTC. The full variable domain, rest sourced from reference TRBV5-4 and TRBJ2-7, is ETGVTQSPTHLIKTRGQQVTLRCSSQSGHNTVSWYQQALGQGPQFIFQYYREEENGRGNFPPRFSGLQFPNYSSELNVNALELDDSALYLCASSARASSGSHEQYFGPGTRLTVT.

This clone was recorded once. This chain joins TRBV7-2 and TRBJ2-2, with TRBD1 matching over 11 bases. The CDR3 loop spans 16 amino acids. The germline V gene has CDR1 SGHTA and CDR2 FQGNSA. V lost 3 bases and J lost 4; bases outside the gene matches: 4. This CDR3 is CASSLWDRGGTGELFF. The CDR3 DNA follows: TGTGCCAGCAGCTTGTGGGACAGGGGGGGCACCGGGGAGCTGTTTTTT.